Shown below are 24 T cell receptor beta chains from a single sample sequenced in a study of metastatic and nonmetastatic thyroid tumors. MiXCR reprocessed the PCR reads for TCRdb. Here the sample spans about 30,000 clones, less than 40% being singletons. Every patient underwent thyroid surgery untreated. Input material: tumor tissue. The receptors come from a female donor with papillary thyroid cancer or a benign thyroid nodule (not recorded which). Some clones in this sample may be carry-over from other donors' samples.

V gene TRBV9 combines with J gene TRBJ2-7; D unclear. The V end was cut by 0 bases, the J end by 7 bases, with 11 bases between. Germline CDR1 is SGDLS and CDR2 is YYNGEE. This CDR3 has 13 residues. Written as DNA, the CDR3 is TGTGCCAGCAGCGTAGGGGTTTGGGAAGAGCAGTACTTC. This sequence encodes CASSVGVWEEQYF.

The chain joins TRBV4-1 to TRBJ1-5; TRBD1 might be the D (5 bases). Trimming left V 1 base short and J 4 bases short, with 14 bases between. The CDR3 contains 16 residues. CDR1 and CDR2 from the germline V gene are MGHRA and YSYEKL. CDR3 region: CASSQVRVGWNQPQHF. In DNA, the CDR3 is TGCGCCAGCAGCCAAGTCAGGGTGGGCTGGAATCAGCCCCAGCATTTT.

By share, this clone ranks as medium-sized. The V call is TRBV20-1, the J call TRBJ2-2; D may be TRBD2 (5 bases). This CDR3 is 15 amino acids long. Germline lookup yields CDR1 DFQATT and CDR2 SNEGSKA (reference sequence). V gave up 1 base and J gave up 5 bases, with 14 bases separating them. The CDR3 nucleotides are TGCAGTGCTAGAGGTCGGGGTAGCGCTACCGGGGAGCTGTTTTTT. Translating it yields CSARGRGSATGELFF.

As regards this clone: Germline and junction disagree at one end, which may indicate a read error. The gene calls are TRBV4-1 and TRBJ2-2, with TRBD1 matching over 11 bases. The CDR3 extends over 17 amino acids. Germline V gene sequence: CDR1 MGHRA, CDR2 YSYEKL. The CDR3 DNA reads TGCGCCAGCAGCCTCAAATGGACAGGGGGCGGAACCGGGGAGCTGTTCTTT. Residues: CASSLKWTGGGTGELFF.

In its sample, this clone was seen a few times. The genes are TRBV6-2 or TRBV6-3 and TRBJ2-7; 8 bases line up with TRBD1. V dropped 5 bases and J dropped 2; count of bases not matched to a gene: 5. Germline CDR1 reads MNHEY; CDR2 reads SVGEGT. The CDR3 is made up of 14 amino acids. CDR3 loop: CASSRGQGAYEQYF. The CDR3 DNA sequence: TGTGCCAGCAGTCGTGGACAGGGAGCCTACGAGCAGTACTTC.

The CDR3 DNA is TGTGCCAGCTCACCGGACAGGGGTGCTGAAGCTTTCTTT. Translating gives CASSPDRGAEAFF. This chain links TRBV18 with TRBJ1-1; TRBD1 matches at 9 bases. Germline CDR1 reads KGHSH; CDR2 reads LQKENI. V gave up 3 bases and J gave up 6 bases; unmatched junction bases: 2. The CDR3 consists of 13 residues.

The CDR3 sequence is CAWRNSNVLTF. The CDR3 nucleotides read TGTGCCTGGAGGAACTCAAACGTCCTGACTTTC. The genes are TRBV30 and TRBJ2-6; D uncertain. CDR1 and CDR2 from the germline V gene are GTSNPN and SVGIG (reference sequence). Trimming took off 3 bases at V and 10 bases at J, with 7 bases between the two ends. The CDR3 consists of 11 residues.

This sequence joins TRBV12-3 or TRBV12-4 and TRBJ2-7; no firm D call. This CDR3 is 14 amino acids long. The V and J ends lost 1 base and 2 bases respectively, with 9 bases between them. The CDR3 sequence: CASSLGTETYEQYF. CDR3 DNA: TGTGCCAGCAGTTTAGGGACGGAAACCTACGAGCAGTACTTC.

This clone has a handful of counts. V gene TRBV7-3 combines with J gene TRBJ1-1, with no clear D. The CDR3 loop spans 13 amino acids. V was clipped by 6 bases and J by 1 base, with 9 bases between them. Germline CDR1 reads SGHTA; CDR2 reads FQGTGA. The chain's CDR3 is CASSYQSNTEAFF. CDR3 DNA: TGTGCCAGCAGTTATCAGTCGAACACTGAAGCTTTCTTT. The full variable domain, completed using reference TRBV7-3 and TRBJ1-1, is GAGVSQTPSNKVTEKGKYVELRCDPISGHTALYWYRQSLGQGPEFLIYFQGTGAADDSGLPNDRFFAVRPEGSVSTLKIQRTERGDSAVYLCASSYQSNTEAFFGQGTRLTVV.

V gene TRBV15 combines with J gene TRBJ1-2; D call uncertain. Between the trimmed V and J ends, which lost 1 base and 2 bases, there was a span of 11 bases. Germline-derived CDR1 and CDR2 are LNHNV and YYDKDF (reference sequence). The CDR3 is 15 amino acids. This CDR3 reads CATSRVGQQNYGYTF. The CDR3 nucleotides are TGTGCCACCAGCAGAGTGGGTCAGCAAAACTATGGCTACACCTTC. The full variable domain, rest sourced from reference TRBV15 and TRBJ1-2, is DAMVIQNPRYQVTQFGKPVTLSCSQTLNHNVMYWYQQKSSQAPKLLFHYYDKDFNNEADTPDNFQSRRPNTSFCFLDIRSPGLGDTAMYLCATSRVGQQNYGYTFGSGTRLTVV.

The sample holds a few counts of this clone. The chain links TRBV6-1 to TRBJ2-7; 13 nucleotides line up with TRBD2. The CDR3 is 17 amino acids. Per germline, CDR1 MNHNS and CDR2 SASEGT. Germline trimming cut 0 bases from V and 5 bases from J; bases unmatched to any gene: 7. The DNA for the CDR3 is TGTGCCAGCAGTGAAGCGCTGAGGACTAGCGGGAGAGACGAGCAGTACTTC. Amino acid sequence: CASSEALRTSGRDEQYF.

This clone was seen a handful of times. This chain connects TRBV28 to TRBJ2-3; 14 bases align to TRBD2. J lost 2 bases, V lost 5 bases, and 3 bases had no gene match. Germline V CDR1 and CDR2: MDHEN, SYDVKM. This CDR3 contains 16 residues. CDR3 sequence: CASSTGLAGDTDTQYF. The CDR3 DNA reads TGTGCCAGCAGTACGGGACTAGCGGGAGACACAGATACGCAGTATTTT.

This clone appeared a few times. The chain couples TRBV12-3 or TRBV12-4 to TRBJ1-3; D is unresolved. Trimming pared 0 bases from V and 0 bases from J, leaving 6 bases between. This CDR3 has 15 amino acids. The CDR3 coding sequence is TGTGCCAGCAGTTTAGCCACCTTCTCTGGAAACACCATATATTTT. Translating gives CASSLATFSGNTIYF.

CDR3 sequence reads: CASSGQGAADGYTF. The CDR3 DNA sequence: TGCGCCAGCAGCGGACAGGGGGCGGCAGATGGCTACACCTTC. V is TRBV5-1 and J is TRBJ1-2, with 11 bases fitting TRBD1. CDR3 length: 14 residues. The trim removed 4 bases at V and 6 bases at J, leaving 5 bases unmatched. Germline V lookup: CDR1 SGHRS, CDR2 YFSETQ.

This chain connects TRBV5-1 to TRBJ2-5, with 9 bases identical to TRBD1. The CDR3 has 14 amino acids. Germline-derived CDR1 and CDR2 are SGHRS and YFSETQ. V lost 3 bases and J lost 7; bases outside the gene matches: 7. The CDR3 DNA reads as TGCGCCAGCAGCTCGGGACAGGACAGGGGGACCCAGTACTTC. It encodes CASSSGQDRGTQYF.

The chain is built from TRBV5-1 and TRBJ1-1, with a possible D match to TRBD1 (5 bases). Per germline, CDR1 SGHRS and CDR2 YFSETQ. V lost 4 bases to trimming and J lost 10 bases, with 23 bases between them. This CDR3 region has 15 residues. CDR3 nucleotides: TGCGCCAGCAGCCTACGGATAGGGGCAGGGCAGGGAGCTTTCTTT. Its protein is CASSLRIGAGQGAFF.

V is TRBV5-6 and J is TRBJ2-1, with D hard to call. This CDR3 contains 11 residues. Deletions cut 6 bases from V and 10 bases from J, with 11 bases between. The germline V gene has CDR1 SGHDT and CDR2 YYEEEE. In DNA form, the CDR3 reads TGTGCCAGCACCGGAGCCGAGGAGCAGTTCTTC. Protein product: CASTGAEEQFF.

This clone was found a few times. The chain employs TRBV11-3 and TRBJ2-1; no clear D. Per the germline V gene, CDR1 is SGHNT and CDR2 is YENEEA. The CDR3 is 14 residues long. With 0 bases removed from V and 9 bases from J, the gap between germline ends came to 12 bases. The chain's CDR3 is CASSLDFWSGEQFF. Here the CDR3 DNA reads TGTGCCAGCAGCTTAGATTTTTGGTCAGGTGAGCAGTTCTTC. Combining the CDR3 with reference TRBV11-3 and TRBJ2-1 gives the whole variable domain EAGVVQSPRYKIIEKKQPVAFWCNPISGHNTLYWYLQNLGQGPELLIRYENEEAVDDSQLPKDRFSAERLKGVDSTLKIQPAELGDSAVYLCASSLDFWSGEQFFGPGTRLTVL.

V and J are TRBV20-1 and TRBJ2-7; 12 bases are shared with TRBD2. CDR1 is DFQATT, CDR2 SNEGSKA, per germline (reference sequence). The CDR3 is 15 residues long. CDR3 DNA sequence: TGCAGCCGACGGGGGCTAGCGGGAGGGCCCCACGAGCAGTACTTC. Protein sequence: CSRRGLAGGPHEQYF.

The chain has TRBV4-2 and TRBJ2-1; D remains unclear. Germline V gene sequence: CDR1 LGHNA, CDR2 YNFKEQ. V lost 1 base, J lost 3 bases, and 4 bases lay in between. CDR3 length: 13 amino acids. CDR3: CASSQGSYNEQFF. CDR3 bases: TGTGCCAGCAGCCAAGGAAGCTACAATGAGCAGTTCTTC.

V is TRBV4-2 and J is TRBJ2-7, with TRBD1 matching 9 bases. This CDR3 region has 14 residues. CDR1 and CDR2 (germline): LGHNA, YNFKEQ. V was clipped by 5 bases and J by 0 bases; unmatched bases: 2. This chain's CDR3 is CASSRDRDSYEQYF. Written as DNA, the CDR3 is TGTGCCAGCAGCAGGGACAGGGACTCCTACGAGCAGTACTTC.

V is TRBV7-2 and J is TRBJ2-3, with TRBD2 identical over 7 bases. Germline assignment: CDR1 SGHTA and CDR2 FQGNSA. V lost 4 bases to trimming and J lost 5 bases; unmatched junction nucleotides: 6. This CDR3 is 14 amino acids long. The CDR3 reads CASSSGGPGDTQYF. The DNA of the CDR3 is TGTGCCAGCAGCTCGGGAGGACCGGGAGATACGCAGTATTTT.

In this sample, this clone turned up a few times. CDR3 in amino acids: CASSYSAGSGEQYF. In DNA, the CDR3 is TGTGCCAGCAGTTACTCGGCCGGTTCCGGCGAGCAGTACTTC. V usage is TRBV6-5 and J usage is TRBJ2-7; no firm D call. This CDR3 has 14 residues. The germline V gene encodes CDR1 MNHEY and CDR2 SVGAGI. V was trimmed by 0 bases and J by 6 bases, leaving 12 bases between them.

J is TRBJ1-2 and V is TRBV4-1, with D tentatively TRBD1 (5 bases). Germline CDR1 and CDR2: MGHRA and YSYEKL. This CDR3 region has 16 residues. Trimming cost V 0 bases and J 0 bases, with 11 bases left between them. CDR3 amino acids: CASSQDETEPNYGYTF. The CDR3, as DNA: TGCGCCAGCAGCCAAGACGAGACAGAGCCTAACTATGGCTACACCTTC.